This record covers a single TCR beta chain. This sample is drawn from a study of technical replicates of blood from a handful of donors. Assay: immunoSEQ multiplex PCR; the TCRdb copy retains only in-frame clones and omits some. The sample includes 54,000 or so clones, 90% to 95% of them seen just once. The CDR3 is made up of 15 amino acids. From germline, CDR1 is MDHEN and CDR2 SYDVKM. V dropped 6 bases and J dropped 5; count of bases not matched to a gene: 12. The sequence derives from a human donor in good health. V gene TRBV28 combines with J gene TRBJ1-1; 7 bases map to TRBD1. The sample was T cells isolated from PBMCs. Written as DNA, the CDR3 is TGTGCCAGCAGCCCTCAGAGGGGGCCAGGGACTGAAGCTTTCTTT. As protein: CASSPQRGPGTEAFF.